This T cell receptor beta chain was sequenced during a study of molecular identifiers for immune sequencing clone quantification. TCRdb reprocessed the PCR reads with MiXCR, giving one entry per CDR3 protein. Seen here are about 640,000 distinct CDR3 sequences, approximately 20% observed once, and the top ten hold 0.85%. This CDR3 has 15 amino acids. Germline V lookup: CDR1 MNHEY, CDR2 SVGAGI. This clonotype was recorded only once. A much larger clone is a single base away; this may be a read error. This TCR was sampled from a human donor in good health. Some libraries in this study had Jurkat cell RNA spiked in. What was sequenced was naive CD8+ T cells from blood, with Jurkat cell RNA spiked in. Sample subset: FACS-sorted CD8+CD4-CCR7+CD45RA+ naive T cells. This sequence joins TRBV6-5 and TRBJ2-5; 7 bases agree with TRBD2. In DNA, the CDR3 is TGTGCCAGCAGCACGGGACTATATGGCCAAGAGACCCAGTGCTTC. Its translation is CASSTGLYGQETQCF.